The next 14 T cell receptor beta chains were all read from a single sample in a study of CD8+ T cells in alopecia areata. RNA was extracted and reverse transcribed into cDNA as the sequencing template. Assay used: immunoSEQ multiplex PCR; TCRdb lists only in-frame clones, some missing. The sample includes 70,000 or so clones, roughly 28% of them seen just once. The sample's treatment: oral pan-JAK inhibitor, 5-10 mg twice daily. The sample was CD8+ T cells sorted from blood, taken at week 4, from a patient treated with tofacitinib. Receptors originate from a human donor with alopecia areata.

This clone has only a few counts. DNA for the CDR3: TGCAGCGTTGAGGGGGGGCCCAGTCCCGCTAACTATGGCTACACCTTC. Its translation is CSVEGGPSPANYGYTF. The chain couples TRBV29-1 to TRBJ1-2; D may be TRBD1 (6 bases). Germline V gene lookup returns CDR1 SQVTM and CDR2 ANQGSEA. The CDR3 extends over 16 amino acids. The V end was cut by 3 bases, the J end by 0 bases, with 17 bases between.

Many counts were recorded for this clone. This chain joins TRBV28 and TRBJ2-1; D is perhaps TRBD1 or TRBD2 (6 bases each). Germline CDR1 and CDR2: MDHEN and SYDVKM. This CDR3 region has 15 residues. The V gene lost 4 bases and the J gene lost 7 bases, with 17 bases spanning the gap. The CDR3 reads CASSSFEGGVNEQFF. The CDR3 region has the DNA TGTGCCAGCAGTTCCTTCGAGGGGGGAGTAAATGAGCAGTTCTTC.

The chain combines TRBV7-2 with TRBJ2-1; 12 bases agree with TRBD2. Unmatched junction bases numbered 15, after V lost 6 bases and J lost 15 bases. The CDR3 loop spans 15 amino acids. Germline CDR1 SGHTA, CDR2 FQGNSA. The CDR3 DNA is TGTGCCAGCAGACCACAAGGGACTAGCGGGCCACCGCCGTTCTTC. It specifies CASRPQGTSGPPPFF.

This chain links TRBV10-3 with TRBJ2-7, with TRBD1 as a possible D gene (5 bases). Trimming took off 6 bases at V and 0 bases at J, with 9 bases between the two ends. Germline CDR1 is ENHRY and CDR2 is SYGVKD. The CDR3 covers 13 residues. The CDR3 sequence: CAIRGPFSYEQYF. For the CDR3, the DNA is TGTGCCATCAGGGGGCCCTTCTCCTACGAGCAGTACTTC.

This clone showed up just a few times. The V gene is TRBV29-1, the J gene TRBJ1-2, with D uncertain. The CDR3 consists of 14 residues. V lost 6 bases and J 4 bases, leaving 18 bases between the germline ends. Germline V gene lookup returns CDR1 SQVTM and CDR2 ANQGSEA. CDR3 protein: CSVPDPWSAYGYTF. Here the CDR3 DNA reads TGCAGCGTCCCCGACCCCTGGTCAGCCTATGGCTACACCTTC. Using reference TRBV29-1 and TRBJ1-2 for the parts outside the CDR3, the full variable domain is SAVISQKPSRDICQRGTSLTIQCQVDSQVTMMFWYRQQPGQSLTLIATANQGSEATYESGFVIDKFPISRPNLTFSTLTVSNMSPEDSSIYLCSVPDPWSAYGYTFGSGTRLTVV.

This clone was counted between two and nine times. Here the CDR3 DNA reads TGTGCCTGGAGTGTACTCCCAACGCCGACCGAGCCATGGGGATATACGCAGTATTTT. This codes for CAWSVLPTPTEPWGYTQYF. J is TRBJ2-3 and V is TRBV30; D uncertain. Trimming shortened V by 0 bases and J by 7 bases, and 29 bases separated the two germline ends. The V gene's germline CDR1 is GTSNPN and CDR2 SVGIG (reference sequence). The CDR3 contains 19 residues.

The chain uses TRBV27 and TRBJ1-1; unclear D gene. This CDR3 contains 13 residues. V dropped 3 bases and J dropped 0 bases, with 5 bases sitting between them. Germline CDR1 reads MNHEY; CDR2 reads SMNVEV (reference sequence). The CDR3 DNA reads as TGTGCCAGCAGTTTGAAGGTGAACACTGAAGCTTTCTTT. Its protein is CASSLKVNTEAFF.

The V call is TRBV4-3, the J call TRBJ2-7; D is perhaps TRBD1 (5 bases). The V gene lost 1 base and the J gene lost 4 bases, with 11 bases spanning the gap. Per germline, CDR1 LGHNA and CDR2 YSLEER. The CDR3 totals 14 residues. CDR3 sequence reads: CASSQASQGYEQYF. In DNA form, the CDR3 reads TGCGCCAGCAGCCAAGCCTCCCAGGGTTACGAGCAGTACTTC.

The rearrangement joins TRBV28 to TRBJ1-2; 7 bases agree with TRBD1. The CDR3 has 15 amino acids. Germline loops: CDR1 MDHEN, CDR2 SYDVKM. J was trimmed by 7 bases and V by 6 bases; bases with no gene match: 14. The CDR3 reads CASSPDREADFGYTF. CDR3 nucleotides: TGTGCCAGCAGCCCCGACAGGGAGGCCGACTTTGGCTACACCTTC.

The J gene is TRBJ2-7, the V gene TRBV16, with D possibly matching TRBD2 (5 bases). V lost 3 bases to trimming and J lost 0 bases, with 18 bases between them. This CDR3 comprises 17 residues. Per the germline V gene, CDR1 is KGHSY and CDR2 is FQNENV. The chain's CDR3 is CASSHSRASMSSYEQYF. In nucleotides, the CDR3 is TGTGCCAGCAGCCACTCGCGGGCTAGTATGAGCTCCTACGAGCAGTACTTC.

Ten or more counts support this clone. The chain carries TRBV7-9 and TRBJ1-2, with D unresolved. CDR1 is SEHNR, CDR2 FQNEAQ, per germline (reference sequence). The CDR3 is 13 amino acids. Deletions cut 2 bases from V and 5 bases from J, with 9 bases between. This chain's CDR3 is CASSLISGYGYTF. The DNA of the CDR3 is TGTGCCAGCAGCTTAATTTCTGGTTATGGCTACACCTTC.

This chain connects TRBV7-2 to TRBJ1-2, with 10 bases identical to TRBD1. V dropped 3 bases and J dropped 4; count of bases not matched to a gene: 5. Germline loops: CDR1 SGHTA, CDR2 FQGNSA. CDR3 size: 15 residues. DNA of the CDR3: TGTGCCAGCAGCTTGGGGGACAGGGGAGGCTATGGCTACACCTTC. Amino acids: CASSLGDRGGYGYTF.

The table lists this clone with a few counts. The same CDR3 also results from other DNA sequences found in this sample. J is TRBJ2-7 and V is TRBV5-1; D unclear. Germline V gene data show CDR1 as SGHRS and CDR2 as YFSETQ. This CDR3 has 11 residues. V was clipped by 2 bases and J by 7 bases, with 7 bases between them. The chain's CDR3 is CASSFGREQYF. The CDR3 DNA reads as TGCGCCAGCAGCTTCGGGCGGGAGCAGTACTTC.

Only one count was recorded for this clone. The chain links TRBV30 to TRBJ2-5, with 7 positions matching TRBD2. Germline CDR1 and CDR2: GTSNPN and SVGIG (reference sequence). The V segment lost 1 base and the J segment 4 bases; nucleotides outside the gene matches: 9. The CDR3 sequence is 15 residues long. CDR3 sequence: CAWSGEGRLTETQYF. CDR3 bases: TGTGCCTGGAGTGGGGAGGGGCGCCTCACAGAGACCCAGTACTTC.